Listed below are T cell receptor beta chains from one sample, sequenced in a study of cytomegalovirus exposure and HLA in healthy donors. This table comes from immunoSEQ multiplex PCR, and its TCRdb copy is limited to in-frame clones, with some not included. The sample carries approximately 160,000 clones, approximately 79% recorded once. Sequencing was performed on PBMCs. These receptors were taken from a human donor in good health. CDR3s include the opening cysteine and the closing phenylalanine or tryptophan. A D gene is named only where the DNA matches it firmly. Expanded clones are given a class, and other clones once, few, many or no size at all.

cdr3_nt: TGTGCCAGCAGCTTATCGGGACAGAGCACAGATACGCAGTATTTT
cdr3_aa: CASSLSGQSTDTQYF
j_call: TRBJ2-3
clone_size: NA
v_call: TRBV7-2
d_call: TRBD1

cdr3_nt: TGTGCCAGCAGCTTGGAGGGCAGGGCTTCCTACGAGCAGTACTTC
cdr3_aa: CASSLEGRASYEQYF
j_call: TRBJ2-7
clone_size: NA
v_call: TRBV5-6
d_call: NA

cdr3_nt: TGTGCCAGCAGCTTTGGGCCAGGGTCAGGTGATACGCAGTATTTT
cdr3_aa: CASSFGPGSGDTQYF
j_call: TRBJ2-3
clone_size: NA
v_call: TRBV7-2
d_call: NA

cdr3_nt: TGTGCCAGCAGCCCTGGCCACGAGCAGTACTTC
cdr3_aa: CASSPGHEQYF
j_call: TRBJ2-7
clone_size: NA
v_call: TRBV11-2
d_call: NA

cdr3_nt: TGTGCCAGCAGGGGGACAGCGCCAAGGCCTAATGGCTACACCTTC
cdr3_aa: CASRGTAPRPNGYTF
j_call: TRBJ1-2
clone_size: few
v_call: TRBV6-5
d_call: TRBD1

cdr3_nt: TGCGCCAGCAGCTTGTGGCAGGCTACCTACGAGCAGTACTTC
cdr3_aa: CASSLWQATYEQYF
j_call: TRBJ2-7
clone_size: NA
v_call: TRBV5-1
d_call: NA

cdr3_nt: TGTGCCACCAGCACCCCAGGGCAGCCCCAGCATTTT
cdr3_aa: CATSTPGQPQHF
j_call: TRBJ1-5
clone_size: NA
v_call: TRBV15
d_call: NA

cdr3_nt: TGTGCCAGCAGTGGTGGGGCAGGAAACACCATATATTTT
cdr3_aa: CASSGGAGNTIYF
j_call: TRBJ1-3
clone_size: NA
v_call: TRBV2
d_call: NA

cdr3_nt: TGCGCCAGCAGCTCGCCGGGACTTCGGGGTACCGGGGAGCTGTTTTTT
cdr3_aa: CASSSPGLRGTGELFF
j_call: TRBJ2-2
clone_size: NA
v_call: TRBV5-1
d_call: NA

cdr3_nt: TGTGCCAGCAGTCCCCACAGGGGCAATCTAGATGGCTACACCTTC
cdr3_aa: CASSPHRGNLDGYTF
j_call: TRBJ1-2
clone_size: NA
v_call: TRBV27
d_call: TRBD1

cdr3_nt: TGTGCCAGCAGCCTACAGGGGGTAACCTACGAGCAGTACTTC
cdr3_aa: CASSLQGVTYEQYF
j_call: TRBJ2-7
clone_size: NA
v_call: TRBV25-1
d_call: TRBD1

cdr3_nt: TGCGCCAGCAGCGTACCCACAGCGAACACTGAAGCTTTCTTT
cdr3_aa: CASSVPTANTEAFF
j_call: TRBJ1-1
clone_size: few
v_call: TRBV5-1
d_call: NA

cdr3_nt: TGTGCCATCAGTGAGCCCCACGGCTACGAGCAGTACTTC
cdr3_aa: CAISEPHGYEQYF
j_call: TRBJ2-7
clone_size: NA
v_call: TRBV10-3
d_call: NA

cdr3_nt: TGTGCCAGTAGTATAGTCCGGGACAGGGGGCGGATTACCGGGGAGCTGTTTTTT
cdr3_aa: CASSIVRDRGRITGELFF
j_call: TRBJ2-2
clone_size: NA
v_call: TRBV19
d_call: TRBD1

cdr3_nt: TGCGCCAGCAGCTGGGGACTAGCGGGACCCACCGGTTACAATGAGCAGTTCTTC
cdr3_aa: CASSWGLAGPTGYNEQFF
j_call: TRBJ2-1
clone_size: NA
v_call: TRBV4-3
d_call: TRBD2

cdr3_nt: TGTGCCAGCAGCCCCGACAGGGTCGAGCAGTACTTC
cdr3_aa: CASSPDRVEQYF
j_call: TRBJ2-7
clone_size: NA
v_call: TRBV7-8
d_call: TRBD1

cdr3_nt: TGTGCCAGTAGTAATGGACAGGGTGCCAATCAGCCCCAGCATTTT
cdr3_aa: CASSNGQGANQPQHF
j_call: TRBJ1-5
clone_size: NA
v_call: TRBV19
d_call: TRBD1

cdr3_nt: TGCGCCAGCAGCCAAGATTATCCGGTAAATGGTTCACCCCTCCACTTT
cdr3_aa: CASSQDYPVNGSPLHF
j_call: TRBJ1-6
clone_size: NA
v_call: TRBV4-3
d_call: NA

cdr3_nt: TGTGCCAGCAGTTCGGGCTCCTACAATGAGCAGTTCTTC
cdr3_aa: CASSSGSYNEQFF
j_call: TRBJ2-1
clone_size: NA
v_call: TRBV28
d_call: NA

cdr3_nt: TGTGCCAGCAGCTTTTATTTCACAGGCTACTATGGCTACACCTTC
cdr3_aa: CASSFYFTGYYGYTF
j_call: TRBJ1-2
clone_size: NA
v_call: TRBV5-5
d_call: NA